The source of this TCR beta chain is a study of T-cell memory formation after mild COVID-19. Whole-study results and caveats: The appearance of some responding clones in pre-infection memory suggested that cross-reactive memory joined.

This clonotype was detected only a few times. Its antigen is unidentified. TCRdb processed the 5' RACE reads anew with MiXCR; each CDR3 protein has one entry. The profile shows 450,000 or so distinct CDR3 sequences, 20% of them singletons. This CDR3 has 12 amino acids. Germline lookup yields CDR1 SGHDN and CDR2 FVKESK. Losses at the gene ends were 1 base for V and 12 bases for J; bases not matched to a gene: 3. The V and J genes are TRBV14 and TRBJ2-1, with 7 positions matching TRBD1. The sequence was collected from an adult woman who had mild COVID-19 (a few samples of this study predate the infection). Cell type and time point are not known. Sequencing used PBMCs or a T cell subset sorted from them (not recorded which). The CDR3 nucleotides read TGTGCCAGCAGCCAAGCCGGGACAGTGCAGTTCTTC. Translating it yields CASSQAGTVQFF.